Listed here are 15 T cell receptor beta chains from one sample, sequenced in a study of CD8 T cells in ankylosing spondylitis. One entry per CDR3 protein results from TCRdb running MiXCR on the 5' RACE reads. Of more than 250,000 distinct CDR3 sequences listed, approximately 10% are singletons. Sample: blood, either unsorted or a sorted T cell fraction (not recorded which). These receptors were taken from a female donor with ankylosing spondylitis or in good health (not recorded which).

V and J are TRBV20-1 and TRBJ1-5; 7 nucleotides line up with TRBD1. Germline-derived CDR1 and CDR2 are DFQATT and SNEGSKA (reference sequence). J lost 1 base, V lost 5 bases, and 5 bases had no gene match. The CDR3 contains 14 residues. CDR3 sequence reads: CSAEQGSSNQPQHF. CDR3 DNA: TGCAGTGCTGAACAGGGGTCGAGCAATCAGCCCCAGCATTTT.

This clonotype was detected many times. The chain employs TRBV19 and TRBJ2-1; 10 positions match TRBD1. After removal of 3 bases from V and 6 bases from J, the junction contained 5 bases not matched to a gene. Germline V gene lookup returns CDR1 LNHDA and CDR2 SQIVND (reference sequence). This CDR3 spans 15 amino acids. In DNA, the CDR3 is TGTGCCAGTAGTATTGGGGGACAGGGGCTCAATGAGCAGTTCTTC. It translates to CASSIGGQGLNEQFF.

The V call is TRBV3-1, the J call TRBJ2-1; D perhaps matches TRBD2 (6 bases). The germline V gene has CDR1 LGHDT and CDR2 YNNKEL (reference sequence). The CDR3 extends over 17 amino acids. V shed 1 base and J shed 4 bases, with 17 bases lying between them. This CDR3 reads CASSQGMRGGKYNEQFF. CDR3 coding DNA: TGTGCCAGCAGCCAAGGCATGCGTGGCGGGAAGTACAATGAGCAGTTCTTC.

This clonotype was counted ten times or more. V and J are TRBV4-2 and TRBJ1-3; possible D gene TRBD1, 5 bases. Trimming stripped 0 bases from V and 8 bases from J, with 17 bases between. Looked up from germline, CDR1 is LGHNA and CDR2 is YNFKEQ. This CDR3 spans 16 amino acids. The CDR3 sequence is CASSQDHSGTIDTIYF. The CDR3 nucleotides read TGTGCCAGCAGCCAAGATCATTCCGGGACTATAGACACCATATATTTT.

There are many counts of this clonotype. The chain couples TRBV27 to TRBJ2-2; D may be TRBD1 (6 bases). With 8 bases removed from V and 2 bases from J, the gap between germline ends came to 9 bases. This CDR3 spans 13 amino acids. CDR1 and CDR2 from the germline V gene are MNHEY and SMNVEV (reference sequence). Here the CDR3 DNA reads TGTGCCAGCCGGACAGACAACACCGGGGAGCTGTTTTTT. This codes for CASRTDNTGELFF.

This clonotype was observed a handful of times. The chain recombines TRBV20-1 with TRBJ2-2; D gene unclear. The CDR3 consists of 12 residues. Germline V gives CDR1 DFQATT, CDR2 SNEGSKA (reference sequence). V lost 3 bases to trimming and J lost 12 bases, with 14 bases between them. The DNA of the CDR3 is TGCAGTGCTAGTGGGCCCTCCTCGAAGCTGTTTTTT. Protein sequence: CSASGPSSKLFF.

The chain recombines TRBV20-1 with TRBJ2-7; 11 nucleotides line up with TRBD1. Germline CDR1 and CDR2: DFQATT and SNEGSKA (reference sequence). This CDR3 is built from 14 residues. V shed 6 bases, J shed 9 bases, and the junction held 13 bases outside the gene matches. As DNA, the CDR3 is TGCAGTGCGAGTCCGGGACAGGGGGATCAAGGGCAGTACTTC. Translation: CSASPGQGDQGQYF.

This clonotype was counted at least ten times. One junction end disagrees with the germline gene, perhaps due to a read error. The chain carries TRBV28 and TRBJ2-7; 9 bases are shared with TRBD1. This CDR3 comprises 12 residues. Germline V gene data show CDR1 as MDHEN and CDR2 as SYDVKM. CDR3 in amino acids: CASRPPGQGHSF. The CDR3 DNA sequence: TGTGCCAGCAGGCCTCCGGGACAGGGACATTCCTTC.

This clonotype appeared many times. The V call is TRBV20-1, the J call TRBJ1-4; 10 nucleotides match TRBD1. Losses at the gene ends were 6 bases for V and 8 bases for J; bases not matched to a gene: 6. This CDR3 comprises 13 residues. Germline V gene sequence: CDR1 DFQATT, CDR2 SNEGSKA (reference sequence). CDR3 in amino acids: CSARGQGLEKLFF. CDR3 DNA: TGCAGTGCCCGGGGACAGGGGTTGGAAAAACTGTTTTTT.

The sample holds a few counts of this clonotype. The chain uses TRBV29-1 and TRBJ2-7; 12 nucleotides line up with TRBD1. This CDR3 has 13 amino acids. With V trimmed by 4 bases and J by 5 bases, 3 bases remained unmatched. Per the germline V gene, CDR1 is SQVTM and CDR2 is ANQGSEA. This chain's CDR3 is CSVARDRGHEQYF. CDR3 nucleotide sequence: TGCAGCGTTGCTAGGGACAGGGGGCACGAGCAGTACTTC.

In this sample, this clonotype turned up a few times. CDR3 loop: CSARAPGWETQYF. DNA for the CDR3: TGCAGTGCTAGAGCCCCGGGTTGGGAGACCCAGTACTTC. The gene calls are TRBV20-1 and TRBJ2-5, with D unresolved. Trimming pared 1 base from V and 5 bases from J, leaving 11 bases between. Germline CDR1 and CDR2: DFQATT and SNEGSKA (reference sequence). This CDR3 is built from 13 residues.

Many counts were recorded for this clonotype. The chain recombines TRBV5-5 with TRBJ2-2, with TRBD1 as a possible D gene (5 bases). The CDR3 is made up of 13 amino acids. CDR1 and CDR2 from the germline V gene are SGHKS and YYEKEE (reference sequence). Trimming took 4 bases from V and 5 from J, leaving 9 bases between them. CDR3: CASSHQGTGELFF. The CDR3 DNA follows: TGTGCCAGCAGCCATCAGGGAACCGGGGAGCTGTTTTTT.

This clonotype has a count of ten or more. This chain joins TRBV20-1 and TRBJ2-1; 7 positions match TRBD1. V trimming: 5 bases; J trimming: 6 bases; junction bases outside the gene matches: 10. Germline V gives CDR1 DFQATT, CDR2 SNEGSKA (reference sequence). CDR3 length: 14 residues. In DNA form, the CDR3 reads TGCAGTGCTCTCCCATTGACAGGGACCAATGAGCAGTTCTTC. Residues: CSALPLTGTNEQFF.

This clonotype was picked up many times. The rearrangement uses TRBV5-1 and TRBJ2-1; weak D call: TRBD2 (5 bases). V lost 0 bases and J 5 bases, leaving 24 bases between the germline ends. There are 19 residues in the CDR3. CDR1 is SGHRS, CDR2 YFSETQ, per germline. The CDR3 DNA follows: TGCGCCAGCAGCTTGGTCGTCTCCGAGGGTTCCCCTCTTGACAATGAGCAGTTCTTC. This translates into CASSLVVSEGSPLDNEQFF.

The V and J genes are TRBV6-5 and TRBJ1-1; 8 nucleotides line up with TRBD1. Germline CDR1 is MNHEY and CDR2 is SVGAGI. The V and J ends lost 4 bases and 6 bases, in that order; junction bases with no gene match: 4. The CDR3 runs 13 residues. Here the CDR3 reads CASSLPGQAEAFF. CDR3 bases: TGTGCCAGCAGTTTGCCGGGACAGGCTGAAGCTTTCTTT.